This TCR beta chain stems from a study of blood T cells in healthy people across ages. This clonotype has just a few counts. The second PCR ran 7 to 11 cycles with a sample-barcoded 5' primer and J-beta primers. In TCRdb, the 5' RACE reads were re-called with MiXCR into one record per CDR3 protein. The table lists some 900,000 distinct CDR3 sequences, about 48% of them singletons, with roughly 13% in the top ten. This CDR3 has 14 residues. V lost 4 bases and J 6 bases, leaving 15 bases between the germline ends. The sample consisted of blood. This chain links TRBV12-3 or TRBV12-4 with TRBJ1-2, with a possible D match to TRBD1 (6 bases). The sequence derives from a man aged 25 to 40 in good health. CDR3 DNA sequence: TGTGCCAGCAGTTCGGGGGCAGTCAACGATGGCTACACCTTC. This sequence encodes CASSSGAVNDGYTF.